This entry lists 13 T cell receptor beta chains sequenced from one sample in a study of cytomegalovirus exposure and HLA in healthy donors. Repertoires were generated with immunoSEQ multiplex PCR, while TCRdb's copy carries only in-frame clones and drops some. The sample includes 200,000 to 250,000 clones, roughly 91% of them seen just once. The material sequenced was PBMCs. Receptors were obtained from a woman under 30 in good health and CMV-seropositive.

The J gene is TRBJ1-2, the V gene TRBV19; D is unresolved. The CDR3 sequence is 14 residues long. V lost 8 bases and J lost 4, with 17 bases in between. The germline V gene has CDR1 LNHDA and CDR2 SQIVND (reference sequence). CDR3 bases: TGTGCCAGTTATTCTGGTTACCTATTCTATGGCTACACCTTC. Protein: CASYSGYLFYGYTF.

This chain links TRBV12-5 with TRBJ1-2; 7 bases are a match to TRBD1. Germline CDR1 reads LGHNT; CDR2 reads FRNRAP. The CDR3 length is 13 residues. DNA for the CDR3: TGTGCGGCACTGAGGGACAGTAACTATGGCTACACCTTC. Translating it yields CAALRDSNYGYTF.

The CDR3 DNA reads TGTGCCAGCAGTTTAAGTGGCGGACTTTGGGCATCTGGGGCCAACGTCCTGACTTTC. This codes for CASSLSGGLWASGANVLTF. This chain connects TRBV28 to TRBJ2-6, with D possibly matching TRBD2 (5 bases). V shed 2 bases and J shed 1 base, with 18 bases lying between them. Per the germline V gene, CDR1 is MDHEN and CDR2 is SYDVKM. This CDR3 spans 19 amino acids.

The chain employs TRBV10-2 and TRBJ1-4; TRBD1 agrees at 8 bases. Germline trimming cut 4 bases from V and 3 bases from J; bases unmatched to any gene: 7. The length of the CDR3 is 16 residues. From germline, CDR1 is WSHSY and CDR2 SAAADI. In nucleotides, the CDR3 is TGCGCCAGCAGTGTCAGGGGGCAAAGGGCTAATGAAAAACTGTTTTTT. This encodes CASSVRGQRANEKLFF.

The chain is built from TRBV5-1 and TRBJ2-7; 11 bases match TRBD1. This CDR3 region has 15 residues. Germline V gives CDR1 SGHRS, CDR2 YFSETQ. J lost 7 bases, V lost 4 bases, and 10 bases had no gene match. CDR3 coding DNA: TGCGCCAGCAGCGTAAGGACAGGGGGCGCGTGGGAGCAGTACTTC. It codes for CASSVRTGGAWEQYF.

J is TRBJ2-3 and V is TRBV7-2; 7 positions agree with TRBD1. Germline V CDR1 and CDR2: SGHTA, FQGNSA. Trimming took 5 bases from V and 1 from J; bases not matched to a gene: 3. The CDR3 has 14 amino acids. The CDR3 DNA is TGTGCCAGCAGCCCAGGGGGTCGCACAGATACGCAGTATTTT. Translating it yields CASSPGGRTDTQYF.

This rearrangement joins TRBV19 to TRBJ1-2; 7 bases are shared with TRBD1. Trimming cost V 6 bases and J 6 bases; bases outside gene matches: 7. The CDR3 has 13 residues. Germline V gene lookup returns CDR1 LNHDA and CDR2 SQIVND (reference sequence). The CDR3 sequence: CASSQTGSHGYTF. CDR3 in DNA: TGTGCCAGTAGCCAGACAGGGAGTCATGGCTACACCTTC.

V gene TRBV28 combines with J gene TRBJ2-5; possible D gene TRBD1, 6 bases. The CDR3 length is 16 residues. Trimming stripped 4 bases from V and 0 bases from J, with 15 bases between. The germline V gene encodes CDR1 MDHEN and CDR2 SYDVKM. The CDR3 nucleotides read TGTGCCAGCAGTTCGCCCCGGACAGAGAACCAAGAGACCCAGTACTTC. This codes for CASSSPRTENQETQYF. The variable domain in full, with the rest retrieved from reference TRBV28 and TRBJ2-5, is DVKVTQSSRYLVKRTGEKVFLECVQDMDHENMFWYRQDPGLGLRLIYFSYDVKMKEKGDIPEGYSVSREKKERFSLILESASTNQTSMYLCASSSPRTENQETQYFGPGTRLLVL.

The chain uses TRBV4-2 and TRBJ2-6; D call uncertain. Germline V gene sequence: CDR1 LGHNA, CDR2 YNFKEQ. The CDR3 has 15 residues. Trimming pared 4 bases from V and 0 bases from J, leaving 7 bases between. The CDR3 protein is CASSPAGSGANVLTF. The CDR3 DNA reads TGTGCCAGCAGCCCGGCAGGCTCTGGGGCCAACGTCCTGACTTTC.

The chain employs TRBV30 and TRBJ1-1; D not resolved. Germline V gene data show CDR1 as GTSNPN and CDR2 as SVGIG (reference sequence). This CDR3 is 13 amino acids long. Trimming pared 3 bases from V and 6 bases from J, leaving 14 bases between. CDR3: CAWSHTVTAEAFF. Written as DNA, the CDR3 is TGTGCCTGGAGCCATACGGTAACGGCTGAAGCTTTCTTT.

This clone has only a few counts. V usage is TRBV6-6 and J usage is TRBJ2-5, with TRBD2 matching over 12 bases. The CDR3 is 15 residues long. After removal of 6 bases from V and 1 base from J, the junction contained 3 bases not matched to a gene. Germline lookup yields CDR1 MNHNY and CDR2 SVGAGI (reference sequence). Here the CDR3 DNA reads TGTGCCAGCAGCCGGGGACTAGCGGGCCAAGAGACCCAGTACTTC. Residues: CASSRGLAGQETQYF.

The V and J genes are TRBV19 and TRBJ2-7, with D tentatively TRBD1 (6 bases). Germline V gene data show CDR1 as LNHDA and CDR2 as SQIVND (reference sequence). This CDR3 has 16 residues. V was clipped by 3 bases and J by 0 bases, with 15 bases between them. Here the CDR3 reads CASSIWRIGGSYEQYF. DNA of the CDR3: TGTGCCAGTAGTATCTGGCGAATAGGGGGCTCCTACGAGCAGTACTTC.

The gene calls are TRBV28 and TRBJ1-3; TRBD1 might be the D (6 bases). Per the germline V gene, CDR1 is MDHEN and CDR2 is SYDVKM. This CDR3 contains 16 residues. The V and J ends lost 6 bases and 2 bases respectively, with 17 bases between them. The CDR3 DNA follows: TGTGCCAGCAGCCAATATGCCGGACAGCCTGGAAACACCATATATTTT. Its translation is CASSQYAGQPGNTIYF.